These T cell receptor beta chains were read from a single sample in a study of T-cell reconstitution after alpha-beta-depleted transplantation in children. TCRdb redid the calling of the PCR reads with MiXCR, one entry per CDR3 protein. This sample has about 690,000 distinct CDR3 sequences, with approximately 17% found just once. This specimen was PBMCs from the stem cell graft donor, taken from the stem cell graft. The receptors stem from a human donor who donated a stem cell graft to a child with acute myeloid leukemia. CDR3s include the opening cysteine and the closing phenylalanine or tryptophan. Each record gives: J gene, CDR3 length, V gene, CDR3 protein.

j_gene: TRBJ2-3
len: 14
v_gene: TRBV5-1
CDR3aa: CASSGGGPADTQYF

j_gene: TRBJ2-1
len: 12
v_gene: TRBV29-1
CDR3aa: CSVHYTTGEQFF

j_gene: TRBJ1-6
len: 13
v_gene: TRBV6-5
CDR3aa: CASSRDTASPLHF

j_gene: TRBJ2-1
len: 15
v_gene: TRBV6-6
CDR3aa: CASRRSGWSFNEQFF

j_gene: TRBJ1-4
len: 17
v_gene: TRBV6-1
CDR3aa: CASTNTAEGATNEKLFF

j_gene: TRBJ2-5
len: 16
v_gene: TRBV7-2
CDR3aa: CASSLFLAKGQETQYF

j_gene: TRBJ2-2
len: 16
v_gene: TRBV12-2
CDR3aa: CASRPTSGTVTGELFF

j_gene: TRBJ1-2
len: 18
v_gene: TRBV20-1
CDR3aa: CCARVRWLDGALIMGYTF

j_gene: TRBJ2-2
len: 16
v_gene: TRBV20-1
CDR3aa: CSARGLAGGRTGELFF

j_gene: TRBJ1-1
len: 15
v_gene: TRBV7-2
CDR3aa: CASSPGPTGNTEAFF

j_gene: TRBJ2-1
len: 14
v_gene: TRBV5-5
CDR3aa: CASRSKTQGDEQFF

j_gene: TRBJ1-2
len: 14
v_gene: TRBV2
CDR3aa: CASRRDGQNYGYTF

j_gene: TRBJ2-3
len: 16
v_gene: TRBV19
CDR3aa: CASTGGGHPSTDTQYF

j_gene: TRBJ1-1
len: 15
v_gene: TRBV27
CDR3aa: CASSSGLGVNTEAFF

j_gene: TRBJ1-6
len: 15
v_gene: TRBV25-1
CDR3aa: CASSDYGVGNSPLHF